This T cell receptor beta chain was documented in a study of blood T cell repertoires in COVID-19. Study in general: Both acute and convalescent COVID-19 samples were obtained from the United States, Italy and Spain. Sample material is recorded as cDNA or gDNA derived from T cells, B-cell-depleted T cells, or PBMCs.

Authors' processing steps: The authors estimated nucleated cell counts from reference gene primer amplification. Assay: immunoSEQ multiplex PCR; the TCRdb copy retains only in-frame clones and omits some. For V, J and clone size, that table is used; D and trimming come from the DNA. The repertoire holds some 160,000 clones, with around 90% as singletons. This clone was detected only once. Sample: peripheral blood. This TCR derives from a man aged 60 to 69 with acute or convalescent COVID-19.

CDR3 protein: CASSSFVGNTIYF. In nucleotides, the CDR3 is TGTGCCAGCAGCTCCTTCGTTGGAAACACCATATATTTT. The chain uses TRBV5-5 and TRBJ1-3; D gene ambiguous. The CDR3 extends over 13 amino acids. The germline CDR1 and CDR2 sequences are SGHKS and YYEKEE (reference sequence). V was shortened by 3 bases and J by 3 bases, with 7 bases between the two germline ends.